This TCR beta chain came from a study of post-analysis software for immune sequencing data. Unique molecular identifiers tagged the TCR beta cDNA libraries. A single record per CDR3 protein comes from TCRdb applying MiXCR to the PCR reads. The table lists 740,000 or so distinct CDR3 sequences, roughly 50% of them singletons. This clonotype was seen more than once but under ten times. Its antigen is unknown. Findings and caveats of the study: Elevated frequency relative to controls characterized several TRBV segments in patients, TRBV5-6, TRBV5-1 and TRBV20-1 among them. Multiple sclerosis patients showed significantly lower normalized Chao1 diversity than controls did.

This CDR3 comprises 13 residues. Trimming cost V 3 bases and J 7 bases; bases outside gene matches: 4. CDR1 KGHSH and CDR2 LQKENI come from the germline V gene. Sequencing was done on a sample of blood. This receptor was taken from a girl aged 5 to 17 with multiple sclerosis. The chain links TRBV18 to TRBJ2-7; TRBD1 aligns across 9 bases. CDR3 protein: CASSPGTGWEQYF. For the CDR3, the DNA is TGTGCCAGCTCACCGGGGACAGGGTGGGAGCAGTACTTC.